The rows below give T cell receptor beta chains drawn from one sample of a study of early T cells in non-severe SARS-CoV-2 infection. In TCRdb, the 5' RACE reads were re-called with MiXCR into one record per CDR3 protein. Of roughly 28,000 distinct CDR3 sequences detected, roughly 5.9% appear once; the ten largest clones hold around 1%. What was sequenced was whole blood. These receptors were collected from an adult who was a healthcare worker with PCR-confirmed SARS-CoV-2 infection or an uninfected control (not recorded which). Both conserved end residues are part of each CDR3. Fields, in order: J gene, V gene, CDR3 protein.

TRBJ2-1	TRBV20-1	CSARGPTTYNEQFF
TRBJ2-6	TRBV7-8	CASTFAGYSLSSGANVLTF
TRBJ2-1	TRBV29-1	CSADRIHEQFF
TRBJ1-5	TRBV10-2	CASSGWDSRNQPQHF
TRBJ2-7	TRBV18	CASSPSGTVSYEQYF
TRBJ1-2	TRBV12-3/TRBV12-4	CASSPCTGTPFVTGGYTF
TRBJ1-1	TRBV7-2	CASSLFRHGTPAATEAFF
TRBJ2-7	TRBV2	CASGATSYEQYF
TRBJ2-7	TRBV15	CATSRGGEQYF
TRBJ2-7	TRBV11-2	CASSLVLQGAMYF
TRBJ2-3	TRBV6-5	CASRDVGHGADTQYF
TRBJ2-5	TRBV20-1	CSALGLAGEQETQYF
TRBJ2-5	TRBV18	CASSPGPKETQYF
TRBJ1-1	TRBV2	CASTPGEVYTEAFF
TRBJ1-1	TRBV7-2	CASSSWVLGTEAFF
TRBJ1-4	TRBV11-2	CASSLERVGQGARMRKKLFF
TRBJ2-7	TRBV6-6	CASSYTNKGYEQYF
TRBJ2-1	TRBV6-2/TRBV6-3	CASSYIDYNEQFF
TRBJ2-7	TRBV6-1	CASSRDMDYEQYF
TRBJ1-2	TRBV7-9	CASSATMGAGNYGYTF
TRBJ2-3	TRBV24-1	CATGLAGTDTQYF
TRBJ2-7	TRBV5-1	CASKGEYEQYF
TRBJ2-1	TRBV7-9	CASSLRDRADNEQFF
TRBJ2-7	TRBV12-3/TRBV12-4	CASSLSTPYEQYF
TRBJ1-1	TRBV18	CASSPQLGGGNTEAFF
TRBJ1-2	TRBV14	CASSRTSGRRAGYTF
TRBJ2-1	TRBV7-9	CASPPAGDYNEQFF
TRBJ1-1	TRBV5-1	CASSLRQTTKDTEAFF
TRBJ2-5	TRBV3-1	CASSPYEGETQYF
TRBJ1-6	TRBV6-5	CASSYSGQGRRPLHF
TRBJ2-5	TRBV14	CASSQDRQVLETQYF
TRBJ1-1	TRBV29-1	CSIFNTEAFF
TRBJ2-1	TRBV4-3	CASSQDIRGEQFF
TRBJ1-1	TRBV29-1	CSVVRGGYTEAFF
TRBJ2-5	TRBV1	CTLLRWADQETQYF
TRBJ2-7	TRBV11-3	CASSFRMDRRDEQYF
TRBJ2-2	TRBV5-5	CASSPTPGQAITGELFF
TRBJ2-3	TRBV7-6	CASSFKTGTDTQYF
TRBJ2-3	TRBV19	CASSGSSDTQYF
TRBJ1-4	TRBV6-6	CAGKTATNEKLFF
TRBJ2-2	TRBV24-1	CATSQWIRGAGELFF
TRBJ2-1	TRBV7-6	CASSFSSFNEQFF
TRBJ1-1	TRBV20-1	CSASQGSDTEAFF
TRBJ2-2	TRBV20-1	CSAPLGAKTGELFF
TRBJ2-3	TRBV12-3/TRBV12-4	CASSDRDRPTDTQYF
TRBJ2-1	TRBV20-1	CSARSRFAHEQFF
TRBJ2-7	TRBV6-5	CASRKGGEAFYEQYF
TRBJ2-7	TRBV18	CASSPPGTGFYEQYF
TRBJ2-7	TRBV6-5	CASSIAAGTSGYAYEQYF
TRBJ2-7	TRBV11-2	CASSPPGESYEQYF
TRBJ2-3	TRBV28	CASRDRGGTDTQYF
TRBJ2-3	TRBV28	CASSSLGSGSYDTQYF
TRBJ2-2	TRBV19	CASSKDRVGGELFF
TRBJ2-5	TRBV5-4	CASRVRGETQYF
TRBJ2-3	TRBV11-2	CASSLRRLAGATTDTQYF
TRBJ1-3	TRBV20-1	CSAIGPWLAGNTIYF